This TCR beta chain was captured in a study of blood T cell repertoires in COVID-19 (dated by TCRdb to between 2020 and 2021). Broadly, across the study: Samples covering the acute and convalescent phases of COVID-19 were provided by collaborators in the United States, Italy and Spain. The prospective study material was composed of cDNA or gDNA derived from T cells, B-cell-depleted T cells, or PBMCs. Subjects who had been exposed to COVID-19, were actively infected with it, or had recovered from it provided the deeply sampled blood TCRbeta repertoires that made up the dataset. A freely available public database, intended as a resource for researchers studying the immune response to SARS-CoV-2, is where the repertoires were released. The samples were drawn from the first 160 participants of the ongoing ImmuneRACE study and from under 1,500 subjects provided by 6 global collaborators. Sample metadata almost always included a de-identified subject ID, COVID-19 status, age in years and sex. Where available, HLA class I and class II types were taken from metadata supplied by the sample provider and were not determined by assay-based typing. The paper as a whole reports these results and caveats: How much clinical and demographic metadata was included differed by source and by participant, and the metadata was provided uncurated.

TCRbeta CDR3 regions were amplified from genomic DNA using the immunoSEQ Assay, a bias-controlled multiplex PCR. Processing in the source paper ran as follows. Within the assay, amplification of reference gene primers was used to estimate how many nucleated cells each sample contained. To quantify the absolute abundance of each unique TCRbeta CDR3 rearrangement, sequence reads were collapsed and filtered. For each sample, productive Simpson clonality was calculated as the square root of Simpson's diversity index over productive rearrangements. Sourced from immuneACCESS, this table was stored by TCRdb with only in-frame sequences that have V and J called. A share of the clones is absent; for the studies checked, an unresolved V gene accounts for under half, and the remainder has no known explanation. V and J calls and clone size are those listed in that table; D and trimming were worked out from the DNA. Here the sample has about 200,000 clones; roughly 82% occur a single time. The ten most abundant clones make up 6.5% to 9.5% of the sample.

A word on this clone: Its antigen remains unidentified. Base quality data are lacking; no much larger clone is found one base away.

One collaborating source in Seattle enrolled patients while the patients were actively infected and followed the patients over time throughout the course of disease. Collaborating institutions collected whole blood in K2EDTA tubes following their own protocols. For TCRbeta analysis, collaborators shipped samples as frozen whole blood, isolated PBMCs, or DNA extracted from either of those sample types. The sample was peripheral blood. This clonotype was obtained from a woman aged 55-70 years with COVID-19, enrolled during active disease.

The base sequence is TGTGCCAGCAGCTCAGGACAGAACACCGGGGAGCTGTTTTTT. This gives the protein CASSSGQNTGELFF. The V gene is TRBV7-8 and the J gene is TRBJ2-2; the D gene is perhaps TRBD1, from 5 matching bases. The CDR3 runs 14 residues from the cysteine to the phenylalanine. Only CDR3 DNA is held: 42 bases, read in frame from base 1. As encoded in the germline V gene, CDR1 is SGHVS while CDR2 is FQNEAQ. V lost 4 bases and J lost 1 base; the stretch between them is 7 bases long.